The present entry profiles one T cell receptor beta chain with its context. This clonotype occurred a few times. This receptor's antigen is unknown. Base qualities were left out, and no much larger clone turns up one base away. This sample was sequenced with an Illumina HiSeq 1500. The raw public reads went through TCRdb reprocessing: fastp at Q25, MiXCR clone calling, in-frame beta chains kept. Rows matching on CDR3 protein sequence are summarized as one entry with the most common DNA and genes. The sample contains some 940,000 distinct CDR3 sequences, roughly 30% of them found a single time. Over 11% of the sample is held by the ten biggest clonotypes. The sample is drawn from a study of T cell repertoires in cytomegalovirus infection (dated by TCRdb to the late 2010s). As for the study more broadly: The peptide stimulations were aimed at well-studied HLA-B-restricted epitopes as well as recently identified HLA-C-restricted CMV epitopes, whose presentation resists viral immunomodulation. Donor HLA type was relevant to the analysis, as public TCR beta signatures indicated carriage of CMV infection together with the matching HLA type. General conclusions and limits of the study: In both this cohort and an independent cohort of 350 or so donors, the cumulative frequency of public TCR beta family members distinguished carriers of CMV infection plus the relevant HLA type. In the ex vivo response, HLA-C-restricted CMV-specific TCR beta clonotypes were dominant, and in two of eight donors the single most frequent clonotype came from this HLA-C-restricted group.

The treatment or condition label on this specimen signifies: in vitro stimulation with specific CMV peptide epitopes to enrich CMV-specific T cells. The CDR3 sequence holds 15 residues, the cysteine and phenylalanine included. Here the CDR3 DNA is all that survives: 45 bases in frame from base 1. Based on the germline V gene, the CDR1 and CDR2 sequences are MNHEY and SVGAGI. Relative to germline, V is 3 bases shorter and J is 0 bases shorter, with 11 bases between their ends. The clonotype originates from a human donor in good health (CMV status not recorded). Some clones in this sample may be carry-over from other donors' samples. This chain joins TRBV6-5 to TRBJ1-1; a tentative D call is TRBD1 (6 bases match). The specimen comprised cultured CD8+ T cells from PBMCs, sampled from culture after CMV antigen stimulation. For the CDR3, the sequence is CASSYGTKMNTEAFF. The DNA is as follows: TGTGCCAGCAGTTATGGGACAAAAATGAACACTGAAGCTTTCTTT.